This is a list of T cell receptor beta chains from one sample in a study of T cell changes during pregnancy in multiple sclerosis. Libraries were prepared by immunoSEQ multiplex PCR; TCRdb keeps only in-frame clonotypes and omits some of them. The sample has 56,000 or so clones; about 88% are singletons. This sample comprised CD4+ T cells from peripheral blood mononuclear cells, obtained in the third trimester of pregnancy. The receptor source for this set is a female donor with multiple sclerosis, enrolled in a pregnancy study. Both conserved end residues are part of each CDR3. The D gene is left open where the match is weak. For some rows the clone size is stated as once, few or many, or as a class when expanded; others skip it.

d_call	clone_size	v_call	j_call	cdr3_aa	cdr3_nt
TRBD2	NA	TRBV4-3	TRBJ2-5	CASSHAGGPRETQYF	TGCGCCAGCAGCCACGCGGGGGGGCCACGGGAGACCCAGTACTTC
NA	NA	TRBV5-6	TRBJ1-3	CASSVDRGARNTIYF	TGTGCCAGCAGCGTGGACCGGGGGGCTAGAAACACCATATATTTT
NA	NA	TRBV5-1	TRBJ2-7	CASSEGSLGAIYEQYF	TGCGCCAGCAGCGAAGGAAGTCTTGGGGCTATCTACGAGCAGTACTTC
TRBD1	NA	TRBV10-3	TRBJ2-7	CATSQGAYEQYF	TGTGCCACCTCACAGGGGGCATACGAGCAGTACTTC
NA	NA	TRBV23-1	TRBJ1-3	CASSPCLGSNSGNTIYF	TGCGCCAGCAGTCCTTGTTTGGGGAGCAACTCTGGAAACACCATATATTTT
TRBD2	NA	TRBV27	TRBJ2-7	CASSPGTSVSYEQYF	TGTGCCAGCAGTCCCGGGACTAGCGTCTCCTACGAGCAGTACTTC
TRBD2	NA	TRBV12-5	TRBJ2-3	CASGMTSGVGNTQYF	TGTGCTAGTGGTATGACTAGCGGGGTTGGAAATACGCAGTATTTT
TRBD1	NA	TRBV6-6	TRBJ1-2	CASSYPSGTGNYGYTF	TGTGCCAGCAGTTACCCCTCCGGGACAGGGAACTATGGCTACACCTTC
NA	NA	TRBV19	TRBJ1-4	CASSPSATNEKLFF	TGTGCCAGTAGTCCGTCCGCAACTAATGAAAAACTGTTTTTT
NA	NA	TRBV5-5	TRBJ2-6	CASSPLLQGANVLTF	TGTGCCAGCAGCCCTCTGCTCCAGGGGGCCAACGTCCTGACTTTC
NA	NA	TRBV18	TRBJ1-1	CASSPRVRVNTEAFF	TGTGCCAGCTCACCACGGGTCAGGGTGAACACTGAAGCTTTCTTT
TRBD2	few	TRBV6-1	TRBJ2-3	CASVLAGRDTQYF	TGTGCCAGCGTTCTAGCGGGGCGGGATACGCAGTATTTT
NA	NA	TRBV25-1	TRBJ1-1	CASSDQPGGGTEAFF	TGTGCCAGCAGTGACCAACCTGGGGGCGGCACTGAAGCTTTCTTT
TRBD2	NA	TRBV28	TRBJ2-3	CASSFLGLAEGDTQYF	TGTGCCAGCAGTTTTCTGGGACTAGCGGAAGGAGATACGCAGTATTTT
NA	NA	TRBV6-6	TRBJ1-5	CASSRFRVGQPQHF	TGTGCCAGCAGCCGGTTCAGGGTGGGCCAGCCCCAGCATTTT
TRBD1	NA	TRBV11-3	TRBJ1-1	CASSVSGGASTEAFF	TGTGCCAGCAGCGTTTCAGGGGGCGCGAGTACTGAAGCTTTCTTT
TRBD1	NA	TRBV4-1	TRBJ1-2	CASSLQGSFGYTF	TGCGCCAGCAGCCTACAGGGGAGTTTTGGCTACACCTTC
TRBD2	NA	TRBV5-4	TRBJ2-7	CASSLGGTSGKYEQYF	TGTGCCAGCAGCTTAGGGGGGACTAGTGGGAAATACGAGCAGTACTTC
TRBD1	NA	TRBV5-1	TRBJ1-1	CASSSSPGQLYSEAFF	TGCGCCAGCAGCTCGTCACCGGGACAGTTATATTCTGAAGCTTTCTTT
NA	NA	TRBV30	TRBJ1-1	CASDSAGGTEAFF	TGTGCCTCCGACTCAGCGGGGGGGACTGAAGCTTTCTTT
NA	NA	TRBV12-1	TRBJ2-4	CASSADRRENIQYF	TGTGCCAGCAGCGCCGACAGAAGGGAAAACATTCAGTACTTC
NA	NA	TRBV19	TRBJ1-1	CASSIRRGEAFF	TGTGCCAGTAGTATCCGAAGAGGTGAAGCTTTCTTT
NA	NA	TRBV5-4	TRBJ1-2	CASSLSGQRLYGYTF	TGTGCCAGCAGCTTGTCAGGACAGCGACTCTATGGCTACACCTTC
NA	once	TRBV5-1	TRBJ1-1	CASSFSGEVEAFF	TGCGCCAGCAGCTTTTCGGGAGAAGTTGAAGCTTTCTTT
NA	NA	TRBV5-6	TRBJ2-7	CASSRRDGSYEQYF	TGTGCCAGCAGCAGGCGGGACGGCTCCTACGAGCAGTACTTC
NA	few	TRBV10-3	TRBJ2-7	CAIKGRLTYEQYF	TGTGCCATCAAGGGGCGGCTAACCTACGAGCAGTACTTC
NA	once	TRBV30	TRBJ1-2	CAWSIQGNGYTF	TGTGCCTGGAGTATCCAGGGGAATGGCTACACCTTC
NA	NA	TRBV19	TRBJ1-6	CASSMTPTGNNSPLHF	TGTGCCAGTAGTATGACCCCGACAGGAAACAATTCACCCCTCCACTTT
TRBD1	NA	TRBV27	TRBJ2-5	CASSWTGGAVETQYF	TGTGCCAGCAGTTGGACAGGGGGCGCCGTGGAGACCCAGTACTTC
NA	NA	TRBV7-7	TRBJ2-7	CASSREGGGYEQYF	TGTGCCAGCAGCAGAGAAGGGGGTGGGTACGAGCAGTACTTC
TRBD1	NA	TRBV6-5	TRBJ1-2	CASSRGQGDYGYTF	TGTGCCAGCAGTCGGGGACAGGGGGACTATGGCTACACCTTC
NA	NA	TRBV7-2	TRBJ1-5	CASSLSGLGNQPQHF	TGTGCCAGCAGCTTATCAGGGCTTGGTAATCAGCCCCAGCATTTT
NA	NA	TRBV27	TRBJ1-6	CASSAARYRALNSPLHF	TGTGCCAGCAGTGCGGCTCGGTACAGGGCACTTAATTCACCCCTCCACTTT
NA	NA	TRBV2	TRBJ2-3	CASSYPGLTGSTSTDTQYF	TGTGCCAGCAGCTATCCGGGACTTACCGGCTCCACTAGCACAGATACGCAGTATTTT
TRBD1	few	TRBV7-2	TRBJ1-3	CASSQDRGYTIYF	TGTGCCAGCAGCCAGGACAGGGGTTACACCATATATTTT
TRBD2	NA	TRBV29-1	TRBJ2-5	CSVEEVSGVQETQYF	TGCAGCGTTGAAGAAGTTAGCGGGGTACAAGAGACCCAGTACTTC
NA	NA	TRBV28	TRBJ1-3	CASGFNRATGNTIYF	TGTGCCAGCGGCTTTAACAGGGCTACCGGAAACACCATATATTTT
TRBD2	NA	TRBV14	TRBJ2-5	CASSALKRGIGGQYF	TGTGCCAGCAGCGCTCTGAAGCGGGGGATAGGGGGCCAGTACTTC
TRBD1	NA	TRBV9	TRBJ2-5	CASSAGQGRETQYF	TGTGCCAGCAGCGCCGGACAGGGACGGGAGACCCAGTACTTC
TRBD1	NA	TRBV7-9	TRBJ2-5	CASSPGTVTETQYF	TGTGCCAGCAGCCCGGGGACAGTGACAGAGACCCAGTACTTC
TRBD1	NA	TRBV5-1	TRBJ2-1	CASSPEPTGGSFNEQFF	TGCGCCAGCAGCCCGGAACCGACAGGGGGCTCTTTTAATGAGCAGTTCTTC
TRBD2	NA	TRBV7-2	TRBJ2-3	CASSLVSGRPDTQYF	TGTGCCAGCAGCTTAGTGAGCGGGAGGCCAGATACGCAGTATTTT